What follows is one T cell receptor (beta chain) and its context. The junction departs from germline at one end; a sequencing error may be responsible. Assay used: immunoSEQ multiplex PCR; TCRdb lists only in-frame clones, some missing. The sample has tens of thousands of clones, approximately 90% seen once; the top ten hold about 3%. The data were obtained in a study of T cell changes during pregnancy in multiple sclerosis. CDR1 SGHTA and CDR2 FQGTGA come from the germline V gene. The CDR3 has 13 amino acids. The rearrangement joins TRBV7-3 to TRBJ1-2; 7 bases agree with TRBD1. The specimen comprised peripheral blood, sampled in the third trimester of pregnancy. The sequence derives from a female donor in good health, enrolled as a control in a pregnancy study. The CDR3 DNA reads as TGTACCAGCAAAGGAGGGGGCAGGACTGGCTACACCTTC. Translated, it gives CTSKGGGRTGYTF. Together with reference TRBV7-3 and TRBJ1-2, the CDR3 gives the full variable domain: GAGVSQTPSNKVTEKGKYVELRCDPISGHTALYWYRQSLGQGPEFLIYFQGTGAADDSGLPNDRFFAVRPEGSVSTLKIQRTERGDSAVYLCTSKGGGRTGYTFGSGTRLTVV.